The rows below give T cell receptor beta chains drawn from one sample of a study of cytomegalovirus exposure and HLA in healthy donors. Some clones are missing from TCRdb's copy, which holds only in-frame ones; the method was immunoSEQ multiplex PCR. The sample includes some 150,000 clones. The sequencing sample was made of PBMCs. These receptors were obtained from a woman younger than 30 in good health and CMV-seronegative. CDR3s include the opening cysteine and the closing phenylalanine or tryptophan. The D gene is left open where the match is weak.

CDR3nt,CDR3aa,d_gene,j_gene,v_gene
TGCGCCAGCAGCCGGGGAGCTAGCGGGAGAGAAAATGAGCAGTTCTTC,CASSRGASGRENEQFF,TRBD2,TRBJ2-1,TRBV4-3
TGCGCCAGCAGCCAAGAGAGCGCGGGACCCAAACAGTTCTTC,CASSQESAGPKQFF,.,TRBJ2-1,TRBV4-3
TGTGCCAGCAGTCTCCCAACTGGTACGCAGTATTTT,CASSLPTGTQYF,.,TRBJ2-3,TRBV28
TGTGCCAGCAGTTACGGACTAGCGGGACGCACAGATACGCAGTATTTT,CASSYGLAGRTDTQYF,TRBD2,TRBJ2-3,TRBV6-5
TGTGCCAGCAGCCTGGACACTTTAAACATTCAGTACTTC,CASSLDTLNIQYF,.,TRBJ2-4,TRBV11-2
TGTGCCAGCAGCAAGGGACAGGGGCCTGAAGCTTTCTTT,CASSKGQGPEAFF,TRBD1,TRBJ1-1,TRBV7-9
TGTGCCAGCAGCACAGACCGGAACACTGAAGCTTTCTTT,CASSTDRNTEAFF,.,TRBJ1-1,TRBV7-7
TGTGCCAGTAGTATGACTAGCGGATCCTACAATGAGCAGTTCTTC,CASSMTSGSYNEQFF,TRBD2,TRBJ2-1,TRBV19
TGTGCCATCAGTCGCACCTCCGACCGGGAACATTCGGGCTACACCTTC,CAISRTSDREHSGYTF,.,TRBJ1-2,TRBV10-3
TGTGCCAGCAGTTACTCCGGGACAGGGATCACCGGGGAGCTGTTTTTT,CASSYSGTGITGELFF,TRBD1,TRBJ2-2,TRBV6-6
TGTGCCAGCAGTTACTTCAGTTATAATTCACCCCTCCACTTT,CASSYFSYNSPLHF,.,TRBJ1-6,TRBV6-6
TGTGCCAGCAGTGCCCGACTAGCGGAATATTACAATGAGCAGTTCTTC,CASSARLAEYYNEQFF,TRBD2,TRBJ2-1,TRBV25-1
TGTGCCAGCAGCTTAACCGGGGCGGGAGGAGGCACAGATACGCAGTATTTT,CASSLTGAGGGTDTQYF,TRBD2,TRBJ2-3,TRBV7-3
TGTGCTAGTGGTTTGCCAGGGGGACAGGTGGAAGGGAGGGCCACAGATACGCAGTATTTT,CASGLPGGQVEGRATDTQYF,.,TRBJ2-3,TRBV12-5
TGTGCCAGCAGAGGGGAAGTGACTGAAAAACTGTTTTTT,CASRGEVTEKLFF,.,TRBJ1-4,TRBV6-1
TGCGCCAGCAGCACAAAAGGGGGTGAAAAACTGTTTTTT,CASSTKGGEKLFF,.,TRBJ1-4,TRBV4-1
TGTGCCAGCAGCTTAAGAGCGGATTCCTACAATGAGCAGTTCTTC,CASSLRADSYNEQFF,.,TRBJ2-1,TRBV7-6
TGCGCCAGCAGCCAAGGTCCGGTTGTCAGGGTGGGCTATGGCTACACCTTC,CASSQGPVVRVGYGYTF,.,TRBJ1-2,TRBV4-1
TGCGCCAGCAGCCCTACTCTAGCGCGTGGCTACGAGCAGTACTTC,CASSPTLARGYEQYF,.,TRBJ2-7,TRBV4-1
TGCGCCAGCAGCCACGACAGGGTTACTGAAGCTTTCTTT,CASSHDRVTEAFF,TRBD1,TRBJ1-1,TRBV5-1
TGTGCCAGCAGTGAAGCGCAGGGGACAGGAAGCTACGAGCAGTACTTC,CASSEAQGTGSYEQYF,TRBD1,TRBJ2-7,TRBV6-1
TGTGCCAGCAGCCCACCGGTAATAGCGGGCTCCTACAATGAGCAGTTCTTC,CASSPPVIAGSYNEQFF,TRBD2,TRBJ2-1,TRBV7-8
TGTGCCAGCAGTAATCCGGGACAGGCGCACTACGAGCAGTACTTC,CASSNPGQAHYEQYF,TRBD1,TRBJ2-7,TRBV28
TGTGCCAGCAGCTTAGAAACTGGATTTGCAGGCACTGAAGCTTTCTTT,CASSLETGFAGTEAFF,.,TRBJ1-1,TRBV7-6
TGTGCCACCAGCAGAGATCTGTATGGTGGGCCAAATGAGCAGTTCTTC,CATSRDLYGGPNEQFF,.,TRBJ2-1,TRBV15
TGTGCCAGCAGCTTAGAGCTAAGCTCCTACAATGAGCAGTTCTTC,CASSLELSSYNEQFF,.,TRBJ2-1,TRBV7-8
TGTGCCAGCAGCCCACGGGAGAACCGGGCCAAAGACGAGCAGTTCTTC,CASSPRENRAKDEQFF,.,TRBJ2-1,TRBV7-2
TGCGCCAGCAGCTCCCCTAGTTACGGTACGCAGTATTTT,CASSSPSYGTQYF,.,TRBJ2-3,TRBV5-1
TGTGCCAGTAGTATCCGACAGGGGGCAACTAATGAAAAACTGTTTTTT,CASSIRQGATNEKLFF,TRBD1,TRBJ1-4,TRBV19
TGTGCCAGTAGTATGGCAAATTCACCCCTCCACTTT,CASSMANSPLHF,.,TRBJ1-6,TRBV19
TGTGCCAGCAGCAAAACAGGGGGAATAACCGGGGAGCTGTTTTTT,CASSKTGGITGELFF,TRBD1,TRBJ2-2,TRBV5-6
TGTGCCAGCAGCTTCGAGGGGGCAAGAGAAAAACTGTTTTTT,CASSFEGAREKLFF,TRBD1,TRBJ1-4,TRBV13
TGTGCCAGCAGCCAACATTCGGGTTCATCCTACAATGAGCAGTTCTTC,CASSQHSGSSYNEQFF,.,TRBJ2-1,TRBV27
TGCAGCGTTGAAGATATGGGAGGGCACCGGTTGTACTTC,CSVEDMGGHRLYF,TRBD2,TRBJ2-7,TRBV29-1
TGTGCCTGGAGTCCCCGGGGAGGGATCGTTTTCTTT,CAWSPRGGIVFF,.,TRBJ1-1,TRBV30
TGTGCCTGGACCCTCGGGGCGGGAGATCGTGAGCAGTTCTTC,CAWTLGAGDREQFF,TRBD2,TRBJ2-1,TRBV30
TGCGCCAGCAGCCAGATAGCGGGAGGGGCCTACGAGCAGTACTTC,CASSQIAGGAYEQYF,TRBD2,TRBJ2-7,TRBV5-1
TGTGCCAGTAGTCCCAGGAGGGGAAGGCCTTATGATCAGCCCCAGCATTTT,CASSPRRGRPYDQPQHF,.,TRBJ1-5,TRBV19
TGTGCCAGCAGTGACAGCTACAATGAGCAGTTCTTC,CASSDSYNEQFF,.,TRBJ2-1,TRBV6-1
TGTGCCAGCAGTTTATCAGGGGGCAGGACTGAAGCTTTCTTT,CASSLSGGRTEAFF,TRBD1,TRBJ1-1,TRBV25-1
TGCGCCAGCAGCCAAGCTTGGGACTCGGGGGAGACCCAGTACTTC,CASSQAWDSGETQYF,.,TRBJ2-5,TRBV4-1
TGTGCCAGCAGCTTGGATCGGGGTGAGCAGTTCTTC,CASSLDRGEQFF,.,TRBJ2-1,TRBV5-4
TGTGCCAGCAGCTCCGGAGGGACTAGCGGGATCACAGATACGCAGTATTTT,CASSSGGTSGITDTQYF,TRBD2,TRBJ2-3,TRBV7-2
TGCGCCAGCAGCCCCGACAGGGGCCCGAATCAGCCCCAGCATTTT,CASSPDRGPNQPQHF,TRBD1,TRBJ1-5,TRBV4-1
TGTGCCATGAAGACAGGGCATAGCTACGAGCAGTACTTC,CAMKTGHSYEQYF,TRBD1,TRBJ2-7,TRBV5-4
TGTGCCAGCAGCCCCACGAATCGGGAGTCGGGTGAGCAGTTCTTC,CASSPTNRESGEQFF,.,TRBJ2-1,TRBV9
TGTGCCAGCAGCCCTAGGGGGCGGGACGGGGAGCTGTTTTTT,CASSPRGRDGELFF,.,TRBJ2-2,TRBV5-4